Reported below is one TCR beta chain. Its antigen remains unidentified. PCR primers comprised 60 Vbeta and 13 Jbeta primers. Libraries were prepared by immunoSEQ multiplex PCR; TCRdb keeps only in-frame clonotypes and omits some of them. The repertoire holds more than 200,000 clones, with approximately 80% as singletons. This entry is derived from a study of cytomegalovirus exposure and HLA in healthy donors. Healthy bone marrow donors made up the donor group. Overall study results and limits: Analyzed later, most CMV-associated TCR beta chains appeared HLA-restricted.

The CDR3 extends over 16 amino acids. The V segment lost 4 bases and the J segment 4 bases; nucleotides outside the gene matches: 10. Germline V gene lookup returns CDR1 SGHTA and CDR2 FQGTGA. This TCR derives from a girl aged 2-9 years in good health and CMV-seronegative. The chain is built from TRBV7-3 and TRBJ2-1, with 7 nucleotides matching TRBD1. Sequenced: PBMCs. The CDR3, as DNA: TGTGCCAGCAGCTCCAGACCGGGACAGACATACAATGAGCAGTTCTTC. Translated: CASSSRPGQTYNEQFF.